This is a list of T cell receptor beta chains from one sample in a study of identical twins. One entry per CDR3 protein results from TCRdb running MiXCR on the 5' RACE reads. The data show about 720,000 distinct CDR3 sequences, around a sixth seen once. The same sample was also used in a study of T cells expressing NK-cell markers.

The sequencing sample was made of PBMCs. These receptors came from a woman under 30 in good health. CDR3s include the opening cysteine and the closing phenylalanine or tryptophan. A D gene is named only where the DNA matches it firmly. Only some rows state a clone size, as once, few, many or a class for expanded clones.

abundance | j_gene | d_gene | v_gene | CDR3nt | CDR3aa
few | TRBJ1-2 | . | TRBV20-1 | TGCAGTGCTAGAGATTATGGGGAGGGGATGGGTGGCTACACCTTC | CSARDYGEGMGGYTF
. | TRBJ2-7 | TRBD2 | TRBV6-5 | TGTGCCAGCAGTTACTCCCCTAGCGGCGCATCCTACGAGCAGTACTTC | CASSYSPSGASYEQYF
few | TRBJ1-6 | . | TRBV4-3 | TGCGCCAGCAGCCTGGAGATGAAGGCAAATTCACCCCTCCACTTT | CASSLEMKANSPLHF
. | TRBJ2-1 | . | TRBV6-2/TRBV6-3 | TGTGCCAGCAGTTCTTGGACAGCCAATGAGCAGTTCTTC | CASSSWTANEQFF
. | TRBJ2-1 | TRBD2 | TRBV20-1 | TGCAGTGCTACGACTACTAGCGGGAGGAACAATGAGCAGTTCTTC | CSATTTSGRNNEQFF
many | TRBJ1-5 | . | TRBV24-1 | TGTGCCACCGTTTGCAGGACTTATCAGCCCCAGCATTTT | CATVCRTYQPQHF
. | TRBJ1-2 | TRBD1 | TRBV6-5 | TGTGCCAGCCGCCGGGACAGCTATGGCTACACCTTC | CASRRDSYGYTF
. | TRBJ1-1 | . | TRBV20-1 | TGCAGTGCAAGACCCGGGACACCGAACACTGAAGCTTTCTTT | CSARPGTPNTEAFF
few | TRBJ2-3 | . | TRBV20-1 | TGCAGCACTGAGCGTGGGGGGGATACGCAGTATTTT | CSTERGGDTQYF
. | TRBJ2-5 | . | TRBV21-1 | TGTGCCAGCGCAACGGGGGAGCAAGAGACCCAGTACTTC | CASATGEQETQYF
few | TRBJ2-1 | . | TRBV20-1 | TGCAGTGCTCCCACAGGAACCCGGATTTACAATGAGCAGTTCTTC | CSAPTGTRIYNEQFF
few | TRBJ1-5 | TRBD1 | TRBV7-8 | TGTGCCAGCAGCTTACAGGGGGCTATTCAGCCCCAGCATTTT | CASSLQGAIQPQHF
few | TRBJ2-7 | . | TRBV7-2 | TGTGCCAGCAGCTTGCAGCGGGCCTACGAGCAGTACTTC | CASSLQRAYEQYF
. | TRBJ2-1 | . | TRBV6-2/TRBV6-3 | TGTGCCAGCAGGAAAAACAATGAGCAGTTCTTC | CASRKNNEQFF
many | TRBJ1-1 | . | TRBV5-6 | TGTGCCAGCAGCTTGATGGTACCCGGGGAAGCTTTCTTT | CASSLMVPGEAFF
. | TRBJ2-1 | TRBD2 | TRBV4-2 | TGTGCCAGCAGCCAGAGGGGGCAGGATAGCGGGAGATTGACCTACAATGAGCAGTTCTTC | CASSQRGQDSGRLTYNEQFF